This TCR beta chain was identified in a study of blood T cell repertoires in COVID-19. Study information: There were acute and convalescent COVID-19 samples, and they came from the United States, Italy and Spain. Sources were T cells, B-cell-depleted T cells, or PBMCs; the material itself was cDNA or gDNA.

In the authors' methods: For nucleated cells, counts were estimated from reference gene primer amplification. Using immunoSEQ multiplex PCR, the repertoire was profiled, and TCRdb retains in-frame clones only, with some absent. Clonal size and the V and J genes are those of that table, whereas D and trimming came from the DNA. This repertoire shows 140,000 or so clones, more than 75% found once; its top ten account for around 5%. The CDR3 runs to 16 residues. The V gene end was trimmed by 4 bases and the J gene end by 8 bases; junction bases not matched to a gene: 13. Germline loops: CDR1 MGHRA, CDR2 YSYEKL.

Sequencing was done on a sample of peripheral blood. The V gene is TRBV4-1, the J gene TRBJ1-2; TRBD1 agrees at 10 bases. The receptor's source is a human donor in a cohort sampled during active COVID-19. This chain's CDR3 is CASSRPATGGEVGYTF. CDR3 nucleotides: TGCGCCAGCAGCCGGCCTGCGACAGGGGGCGAGGTGGGCTACACCTTC.